This note documents a single TCR beta chain sequence. The antigen is unknown. These data originate in a study of post-analysis software for immune sequencing data. On the study more broadly: Recorded disease courses covered relapsing-remitting, secondary progressive and progressive-relapsing multiple sclerosis. Some patients had no subtype annotation.

Study-level points and caveats: Controls' normalized Chao1 diversity significantly exceeded that of multiple sclerosis patients. Samples from one preparation batch, clustered by F measure, grouped strongly together. Included in a set of 5 or 6 TRBV segments more frequent in patients than controls were TRBV5-6, TRBV5-1 and TRBV20-1.

Presence of unique molecular identifiers characterized the TCR beta cDNA libraries. Each sample of roughly 0.9 to 11 million input T cells yielded around 500,000 cDNA molecules, so each molecule approximated one T cell. MiXCR, applied by TCRdb to the PCR reads, yields one record per CDR3 protein. The sample lists 450,000 to 650,000 distinct CDR3 sequences, 44% seen once, with under 2% in the top ten. The V segment lost 4 bases and the J segment 8 bases; nucleotides outside the gene matches: 4. The CDR3 has 13 residues. Per germline, CDR1 SEHNR and CDR2 FQNEAQ (reference sequence). The chain links TRBV7-9 to TRBJ1-2, with 10 bases aligning to TRBD1. What was sequenced was blood. The clonotype comes from a girl aged 5-17 years with multiple sclerosis. CDR3 loop: CASSWGQGFGYTF. As DNA, the CDR3 is TGTGCCAGCAGCTGGGGACAGGGGTTCGGCTACACCTTC. The complete variable domain, with remaining parts taken from reference TRBV7-9 and TRBJ1-2, reads DTGVSQNPRHKITKRGQNVTFRCDPISEHNRLYWYRQTLGQGPEFLTYFQNEAQLEKSRLLSDRFSAERPKGSFSTLEIQRTEQGDSAMYLCASSWGQGFGYTFGSGTRLTVV.